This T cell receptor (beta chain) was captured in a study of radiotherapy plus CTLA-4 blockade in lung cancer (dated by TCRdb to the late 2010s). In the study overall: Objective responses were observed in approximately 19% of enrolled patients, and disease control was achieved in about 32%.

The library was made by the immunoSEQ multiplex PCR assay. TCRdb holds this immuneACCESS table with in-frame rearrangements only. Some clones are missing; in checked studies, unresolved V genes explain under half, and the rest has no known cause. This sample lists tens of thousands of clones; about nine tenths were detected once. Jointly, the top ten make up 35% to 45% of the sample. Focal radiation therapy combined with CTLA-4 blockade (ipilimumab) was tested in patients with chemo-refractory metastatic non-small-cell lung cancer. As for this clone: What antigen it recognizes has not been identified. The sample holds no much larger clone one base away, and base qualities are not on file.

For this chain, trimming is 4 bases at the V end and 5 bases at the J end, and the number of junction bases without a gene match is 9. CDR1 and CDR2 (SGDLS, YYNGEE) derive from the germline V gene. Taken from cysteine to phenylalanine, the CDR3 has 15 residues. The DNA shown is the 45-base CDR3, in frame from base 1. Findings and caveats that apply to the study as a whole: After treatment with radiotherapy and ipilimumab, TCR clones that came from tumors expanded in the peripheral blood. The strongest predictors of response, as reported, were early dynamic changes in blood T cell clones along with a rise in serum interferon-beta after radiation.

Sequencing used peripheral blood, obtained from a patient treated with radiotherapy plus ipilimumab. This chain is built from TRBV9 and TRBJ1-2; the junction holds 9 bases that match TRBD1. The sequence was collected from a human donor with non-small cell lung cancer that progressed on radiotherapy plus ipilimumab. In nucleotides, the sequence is TGTGCCAGCAGCCCCAGCGGGACAGGGTTTTATGGCTACACCTTC. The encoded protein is CASSPSGTGFYGYTF.